Below are 17 T cell receptor beta chains sequenced from a single sample in a study of T cell clonality in common variable immunodeficiency. The method was immunoSEQ multiplex PCR; TCRdb's version includes in-frame clones alone and lacks a portion of them. Singletons are absent from the sample, which has about 52,000 clones. The sample consisted of peripheral blood mononuclear cells. These receptors all come from a person aged 18-70 years in good health.

This clone was detected ten times or more. The CDR3 extends 3 residues past the end of the read, so its final part is completed from the germline J gene. The rearrangement joins TRBV2 to TRBJ2-1; no reliable D call. This CDR3 contains 16 residues. In germline, CDR1 is SNHLY, CDR2 FYNNEI. Trimming pared 1 base from V and 3 bases from J, leaving 13 bases between. Partial CDR3 DNA: TGTGCCAGCAGTGAAGGTCAGATGATCTTCTACAATGAG. As protein: CASSEGQMIFYNE. The complete CDR3 protein is CASSEGQMIFYNEQFF.

This clone has only a few counts. With a much larger clone just one base away, this may be a read error. Read coverage stops 3 residues before the CDR3 terminus; the germline J gene supplies the remainder. Distinct nucleotide sequences in the sample also encode this CDR3. The chain carries TRBV6-1 and TRBJ1-1; D call uncertain. CDR3 length: 14 amino acids. Looked up from germline, CDR1 is MNHNS and CDR2 is SASEGT. This chain's CDR3 is CASSEVVRRAEAFF. Incomplete CDR3 DNA: TGTGCCAGCAGTGAAGTGGTCCGAAGGGCTGAG.

This clone was observed many times. The read ends 3 residues early relative to the CDR3; the germline J gene fills the gap. The V and J genes are TRBV2 and TRBJ2-2; maybe TRBD1 (5 bases). There are 15 residues in the CDR3. The V gene lost 6 bases and the J gene lost 0 bases, with 11 bases spanning the gap. Germline V gives CDR1 SNHLY, CDR2 FYNNEI. CDR3 sequence: CASRQDRANTGELFF. Partial CDR3 DNA: TGTGCCAGCAGACAAGACAGAGCGAACACCGGGGAG.

This clone was detected ten times or more. The CDR3 end is not reached by the read, which stops 3 residues before it; the germline J gene fills it in. This chain joins TRBV20-1 and TRBJ2-1; D ambiguous. The length of the CDR3 is 17 residues. Germline V gene lookup returns CDR1 DFQATT and CDR2 SNEGSKA (reference sequence). The V end lost 3 bases, the J end lost 0 bases, and 18 bases lay between the germline ends. CDR3 bases read: TGCAGTGCTAGGTGGCATTCTGGGCTAATCTCCTACAATGAG. Translating it yields CSARWHSGLISYNE. The whole CDR3 sequence is CSARWHSGLISYNEQFF.

This clone was counted many times. The CDR3 goes on 3 residues after the read ends, and that part is filled in from the germline J gene. The V call is TRBV18, the J call TRBJ2-5; unclear D gene. Per the germline V gene, CDR1 is KGHSH and CDR2 is LQKENI. The CDR3 is 15 residues long. V lost 2 bases and J 1 base, leaving 11 bases between the germline ends. The sequenced CDR3 bases are TGTGCCAGCTCACCAACCGTTGCAGTCCAAGAGACC. It is translated as CASSPTVAVQET. The entire CDR3 sequence reads CASSPTVAVQETQYF.

This clone was observed many times. The read ends 3 residues before the CDR3 terminus; that terminus is restored from the germline J gene. The chain recombines TRBV5-6 with TRBJ1-6, with TRBD1 matching over 7 bases. Trimming took 4 bases from V and 7 from J; bases not matched to a gene: 5. The germline gives CDR1 SGHDT, CDR2 YYEEEE. The CDR3 has 14 amino acids. The DNA read from the CDR3 is TGTGCCAGCAGCGCCCGGGACAGAAATTCACCC. This codes for CASSARDRNSP. The full-length CDR3 reads as CASSARDRNSPLHF. Variable domain in full (rest from reference TRBV5-6 and TRBJ1-6): DAGVTQSPTHLIKTRGQQVTLRCSPKSGHDTVSWYQQALGQGPQFIFQYYEEEERQRGNFPDRFSGHQFPNYSSELNVNALLLGDSALYLCASSARDRNSPLHFGNGTRLTVT.

Worth noting for this clone: With the read ending 3 residues before the CDR3 end, the germline J gene is used to fill in that end. The chain is built from TRBV20-1 and TRBJ2-1, with D maybe TRBD2 (5 bases). Germline assignment: CDR1 DFQATT and CDR2 SNEGSKA (reference sequence). V lost 7 bases and J lost 8, with 21 bases in between. This CDR3 comprises 14 residues. CDR3 bases read: TGCAGTGTCCCGGAACTAGGCAGTTCCGATGAG. Amino acid sequence: CSVPELGSSDE. The whole CDR3 protein reads CSVPELGSSDEQFF.

This clone was detected many times. The read falls 3 residues short of the CDR3 end, and the missing part is taken from the germline J gene. J is TRBJ2-2 and V is TRBV6-1, with 8 bases lining up with TRBD2. The CDR3 is 16 amino acids. After removal of 3 bases from V and 4 bases from J, the junction contained 7 bases not matched to a gene. Germline V gene lookup returns CDR1 MNHNS and CDR2 SASEGT. The sequenced part of the CDR3 DNA is TGTGCCAGCAGTGAGGGCGGGGGGCTGGGCACCGGGGAG. It translates to CASSEGGGLGTGE. The full CDR3 protein is CASSEGGGLGTGELFF.

In this sample, this clone turned up many times. The read stops 3 residues short of the end of the CDR3; the missing end is completed from the germline J gene. The chain recombines TRBV20-1 with TRBJ1-6; 8 bases are a match to TRBD1. The germline CDR1 and CDR2 sequences are DFQATT and SNEGSKA (reference sequence). V gave up 5 bases and J gave up 10 bases; unmatched junction bases: 7. The CDR3 spans 13 residues. Here the CDR3 reads CSAPTGVSSPLHF. Partial CDR3 DNA: TGCAGTGCTCCGACAGGGGTAAGCTCACCC.

Points on this clone: The sequenced fragment ends 3 residues before the CDR3 boundary, so the rest is inferred from the germline J gene. The V call is TRBV23-1, the J call TRBJ2-2, with D maybe TRBD1 (6 bases). TRBV23-1 counts as an open reading frame of uncertain function. The V and J ends lost 3 bases and 4 bases respectively, with 15 bases between them. CDR3 length equals 16 residues. The CDR3 DNA, read in part, is TGCGCCAGCAGTCACCCTGCGGACAGACCCACCGGGGAG. It specifies CASSHPADRPTGE. Given in full, the CDR3 is CASSHPADRPTGELFF.

This clone has ten or more counts. Read coverage stops 3 residues before the CDR3 terminus; the germline J gene supplies the remainder. J is TRBJ2-1 and V is TRBV11-2; perhaps TRBD1 as D (7 bases). V gave up 3 bases and J gave up 4 bases, with 10 bases separating them. Germline loops: CDR1 SGHAT, CDR2 FQNNGV. The CDR3 contains 14 residues. The CDR3 region is CASSFQGGYNEQFF. Partial CDR3 DNA: TGTGCCAGCAGCTTCCAGGGGGGTTACAATGAG.

In this sample, this clone turned up many times. The CDR3 is cut off 3 residues early in the read; its end comes from the germline J gene. The rearrangement uses TRBV19 and TRBJ1-6; 10 bases align to TRBD1. V dropped 10 bases and J dropped 10; count of bases not matched to a gene: 7. The length of the CDR3 is 13 residues. Looked up from germline, CDR1 is LNHDA and CDR2 is SQIVND (reference sequence). The sequenced part of the CDR3 DNA is TGTGCCACTTCGACAGGGGGCGACTCACCC. This codes for CATSTGGDSP. The full CDR3 protein is CATSTGGDSPLHF.

This clone showed up many times. With the read ending 3 residues before the CDR3 end, the germline J gene is used to fill in that end. This chain uses TRBV7-3 with TRBJ2-1; a weak D match, TRBD1 (5 bases). CDR3 length: 15 residues. Trimming pared 2 bases from V and 0 bases from J, leaving 8 bases between. Per the germline V gene, CDR1 is SGHTA and CDR2 is FQGTGA. The DNA read from the CDR3 is TGTGCCAGCAGCTTAGGGGCAAGCTCCTACAATGAG. Translating gives CASSLGASSYNE. The full CDR3 reads CASSLGASSYNEQFF.

This clone was recorded at least ten times. The CDR3 end is not reached by the read, which stops 3 residues before it; the germline J gene fills it in. The chain is built from TRBV20-1 and TRBJ1-5; 7 positions agree with TRBD1. The V segment lost 2 bases and the J segment 4 bases; nucleotides outside the gene matches: 2. There are 13 residues in the CDR3. Per germline, CDR1 DFQATT and CDR2 SNEGSKA (reference sequence). The CDR3 DNA, read in part, is TGCAGTGCTAGAAGGGACAGAAATCAGCCC. Translated: CSARRDRNQP. The full CDR3 protein is CSARRDRNQPQHF.

On this clone: The CDR3 end is not reached by the read, which stops 3 residues before it; the germline J gene fills it in. This chain connects TRBV7-8 to TRBJ1-5; D is perhaps TRBD1 (6 bases). In germline, CDR1 is SGHVS, CDR2 FQNEAQ. Trimming took 3 bases from V and 4 from J, leaving 16 bases between them. This CDR3 is built from 16 residues. The covered CDR3 bases are TGTGCCAGCAGCTTTAAGGGGGGGTCATGGAATCAGCCC. This sequence encodes CASSFKGGSWNQP. The whole CDR3 reads CASSFKGGSWNQPQHF. The entire variable domain, with the rest obtained from reference TRBV7-8 and TRBJ1-5, is as follows: GAGVSQSPRYKVAKRGQDVALRCDPISGHVSLFWYQQALGQGPEFLTYFQNEAQLDKSGLPSDRFFAERPEGSVSTLKIQRTQQEDSAVYLCASSFKGGSWNQPQHFGDGTRLSIL.

Remarks on this clone: The sequence runs out 3 residues before the end of the CDR3; the remainder is reconstructed from the germline J gene. The chain carries TRBV6-1 and TRBJ1-2, with a weak D call TRBD1 (5 bases). CDR1 and CDR2 from the germline V gene are MNHNS and SASEGT. The CDR3 spans 13 residues. CDR3 region: CASSESIRAGYTF. The CDR3 DNA, read in part, is TGTGCCAGCAGTGAATCAATCAGGGCCGGC.

This clone was picked up many times. Sequencing ends 3 residues short of the CDR3 end; the germline J gene provides the rest. This chain uses TRBV7-3 with TRBJ2-3, with 8 bases aligning to TRBD2. Germline CDR1 is SGHTA and CDR2 is FQGTGA. The CDR3 sequence is 15 residues long. The junction had 5 bases not matched to a gene; V was cut back by 1 base and J by 5 bases. CDR3 loop: CASSLNGGAGDTQYF. The DNA read from the CDR3 is TGTGCCAGCAGCTTAAACGGGGGGGCCGGAGATACG. Supplemented by reference TRBV7-3 and TRBJ2-3, the full variable domain reads GAGVSQTPSNKVTEKGKYVELRCDPISGHTALYWYRQSLGQGPEFLIYFQGTGAADDSGLPNDRFFAVRPEGSVSTLKIQRTERGDSAVYLCASSLNGGAGDTQYFGPGTRLTVL.